This TCR beta chain was recorded in a study of Ad26.COV2.S vaccination and SARS-CoV-2 variants (dated by TCRdb to the early 2020s). Regarding the complete study: Donors in the vaccine arm were drawn from COV1001, a multicentre, randomized, double-blind, placebo-controlled phase I-IIa trial testing Ad26.COV2.S in healthy adults. Ad26.COV2.S was administered intramuscularly at 5 x 10^10 or 1 x 10^11 viral particles, either as a single shot or as two shots given 56 days apart. Sequencing of the TCRbeta repertoire served to evaluate the specificity and breadth of SARS-CoV-2-reactive T cell receptors following Ad26.COV2.S vaccination. The TCR-sequenced set comprised about 32 samples: around 20 Ad26.COV2.S vaccine recipients, 5 placebo recipients and 8 SARS-CoV-2 convalescent individuals. Trial participants were randomized into five groups of five, in which low-dose or high-dose Ad26.COV2.S was given once or twice, or placebo was given on both occasions. Investigators remained blinded to trial group allocation during experiments and outcome assessment. On the study overall, not on this receptor specifically: The authors noted that total T cell responses may have been underestimated by the TCR breadth and depth analyses. After vaccination, substantial breadth of spike-specific CD8+ and CD4+ T cell responses was reported. The study was not powered for comparison of responses between vaccine doses or regimens. Higher spike-specific TCR breadth was observed in Ad26.COV2.S recipients than in placebo recipients (P = 0.0014). Non-spike TCR breadth was comparable between vaccine and placebo recipients, consistent with the vaccine containing only spike.

CDR1 and CDR2 are read off the germline V gene as SGHVS and FNYEAQ. From the cysteine through the phenylalanine, the CDR3 covers 16 amino acids. Only CDR3 DNA remains: 48 bases, in frame from the first base. V has 5 bases trimmed and J has 3 bases trimmed; junction bases matching no gene number 10. The treatment or condition label corresponds to: some 20 received Ad26.COV2.S at low or high dose, single or two shots; several received placebo; per-sample allocation not given. For vaccine and placebo recipients, repertoires were sequenced using samples collected on day 63 after the first injection. In Cohort 1b, roughly 25 adults aged 18-55 years were enrolled at a single site in Boston, USA, between 29 July and 7 August 2020. Ad26.COV2.S was a replication-incompetent adenovirus type 26 vector that expressed a prefusion-stabilized SARS-CoV-2 spike protein derived from the original Wuhan strain. Note on this clone: Its antigen is unknown. There are no base qualities to consult, and no much larger clone falls within one base.

The immunoSEQ Assay was the method used to sequence TCRbeta CDR3 regions. After extraction, genomic DNA underwent amplification by bias-controlled multiplex PCR, followed by high-throughput sequencing. As for the original processing: Collapsing and filtering of sequences were performed to quantify the absolute abundance of each unique TCRbeta CDR3 region. T cell fraction was estimated by normalization of TCRbeta template counts to usable DNA, with usable DNA being measured through amplification of reference genes present in all nucleated cells. Repertoire TCRs were annotated as SARS-CoV-2-specific when V gene, CDR3 amino acid sequence and J gene were exactly matched to a known reactive TCR set. The reference SARS-CoV-2 TCR set was obtained from MIRA and was filtered for enrichment in COVID-19-positive ImmuneCODE repertoires, whereby public or cross-reactive TCRs were removed. Drawing on the MIRA antigens, annotated TCRs were analysed further at the level of specific ORF or position within ORF. Depth was the summed frequency of annotated unique rearrangements, while breadth was defined as annotated unique rearrangements over total unique productive rearrangements. Two-sided Wilcoxon rank-sum tests were applied when comparing TCR breadth between groups. This immuneACCESS table, as held by TCRdb, lists in-frame sequences with V and J called but not all clones. Of the missing ones, under half trace to an unresolved V gene in checked studies; the others have no known cause. V and J calls and clone size are as listed in that table; D and trimming were resolved from the DNA. In this sample the table shows 300,000 to 350,000 clones, 85% to 90% of which occur a single time. About 5% of the sample is held by the ten biggest clonotypes.

The TCR originated in a person between 18 and 60 years old who received the Ad26.COV2.S COVID-19 vaccine or a placebo. Material: peripheral blood, obtained in a trial of Ad26.COV2.S vaccine versus placebo. The rearrangement combines TRBV7-6 with TRBJ1-1; 9 central nucleotides agree with TRBD1. The CDR3 region reads CASSLTRQGGHTEAFF. The DNA reads TGTGCCAGCAGCCTGACCCGACAGGGGGGACACACTGAAGCTTTCTTT.